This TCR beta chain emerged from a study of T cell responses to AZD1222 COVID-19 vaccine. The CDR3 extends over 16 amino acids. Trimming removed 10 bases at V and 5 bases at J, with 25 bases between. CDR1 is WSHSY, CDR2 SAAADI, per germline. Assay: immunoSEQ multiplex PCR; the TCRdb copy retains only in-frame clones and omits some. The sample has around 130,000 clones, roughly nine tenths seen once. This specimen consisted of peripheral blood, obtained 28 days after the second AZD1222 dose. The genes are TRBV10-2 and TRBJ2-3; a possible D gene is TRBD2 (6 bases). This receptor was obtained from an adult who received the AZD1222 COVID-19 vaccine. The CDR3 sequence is CATKSAGRFVVDTQYF. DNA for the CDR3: TGCGCCACAAAGAGCGCGGGAAGGTTTGTCGTAGATACGCAGTATTTT.